The TCR beta chain under discussion was sequenced for a study of T cells in Graves' hyperthyroidism and ophthalmopathy. Points from the study as a whole: Appearing also in blood were most of the thyroid clonotypes expanded above 0.001.

Absence of ophthalmopathy progression within 18 months defined stable Graves' hyperthyroidism. Researchers amplified the TCR beta CDR3 regions from RNA transcripts. HTBI primers drove first-round RT-PCR of the TCR CDR3. TCRdb called the multiplex PCR reads again in MiXCR, with one record for every CDR3 protein. The sample lists about 500,000 distinct CDR3 sequences, approximately 15% occurring once. This clonotype was recorded many times. Its antigen is still unknown. The CDR3 totals 13 residues. V was shortened by 8 bases and J by 2 bases, with 12 bases between the two germline ends. Germline CDR1 and CDR2: MNHNS and SASEGT.

This rearrangement joins TRBV6-1 to TRBJ1-1; a weak D match, TRBD1 (6 bases). The origin of this receptor is a woman aged 18-29 years with Graves' hyperthyroidism. The sample was blood. The CDR3 protein is CASVRGENTEAFF. CDR3 sequence (DNA): TGTGCCAGCGTCAGGGGCGAAAACACTGAAGCTTTCTTT.